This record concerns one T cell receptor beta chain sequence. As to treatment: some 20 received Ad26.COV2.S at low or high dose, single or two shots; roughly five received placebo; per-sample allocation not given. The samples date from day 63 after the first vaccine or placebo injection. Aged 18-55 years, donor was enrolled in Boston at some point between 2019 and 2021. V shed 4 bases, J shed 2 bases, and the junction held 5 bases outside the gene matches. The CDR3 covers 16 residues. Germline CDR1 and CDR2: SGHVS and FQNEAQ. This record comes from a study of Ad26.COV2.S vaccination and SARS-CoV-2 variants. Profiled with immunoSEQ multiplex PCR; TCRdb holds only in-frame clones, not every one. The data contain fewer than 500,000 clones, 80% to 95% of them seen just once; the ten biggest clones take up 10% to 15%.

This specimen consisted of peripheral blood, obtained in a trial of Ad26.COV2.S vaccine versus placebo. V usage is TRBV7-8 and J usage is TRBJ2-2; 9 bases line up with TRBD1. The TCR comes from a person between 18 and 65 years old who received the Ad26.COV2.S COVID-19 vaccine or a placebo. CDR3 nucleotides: TGTGCCAGCAGCTCCCGGGACAGGGCAAACACCGGGGAGCTGTTTTTT. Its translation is CASSSRDRANTGELFF.